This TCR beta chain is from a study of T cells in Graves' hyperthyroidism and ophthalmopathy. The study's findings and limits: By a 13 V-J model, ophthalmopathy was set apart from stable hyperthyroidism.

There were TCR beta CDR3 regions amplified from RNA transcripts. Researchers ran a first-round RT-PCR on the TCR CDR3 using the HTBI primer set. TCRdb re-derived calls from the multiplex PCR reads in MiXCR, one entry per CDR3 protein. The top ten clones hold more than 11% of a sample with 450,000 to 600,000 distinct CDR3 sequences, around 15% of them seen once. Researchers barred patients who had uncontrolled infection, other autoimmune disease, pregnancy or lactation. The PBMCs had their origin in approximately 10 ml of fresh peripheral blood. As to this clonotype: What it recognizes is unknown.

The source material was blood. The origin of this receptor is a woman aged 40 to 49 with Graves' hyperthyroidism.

Here the CDR3 DNA reads TGCAGTGGCGGGACAGGGAACACTGAAGCTTTCTTT. Residues: CSGGTGNTEAFF. The V and J genes are TRBV20-1 and TRBJ1-1; 8 bases are shared with TRBD1. Germline V lookup: CDR1 DFQATT, CDR2 SNEGSKA (reference sequence). CDR3 length: 12 residues. With V trimmed by 7 bases and J by 1 base, 2 bases remained unmatched.